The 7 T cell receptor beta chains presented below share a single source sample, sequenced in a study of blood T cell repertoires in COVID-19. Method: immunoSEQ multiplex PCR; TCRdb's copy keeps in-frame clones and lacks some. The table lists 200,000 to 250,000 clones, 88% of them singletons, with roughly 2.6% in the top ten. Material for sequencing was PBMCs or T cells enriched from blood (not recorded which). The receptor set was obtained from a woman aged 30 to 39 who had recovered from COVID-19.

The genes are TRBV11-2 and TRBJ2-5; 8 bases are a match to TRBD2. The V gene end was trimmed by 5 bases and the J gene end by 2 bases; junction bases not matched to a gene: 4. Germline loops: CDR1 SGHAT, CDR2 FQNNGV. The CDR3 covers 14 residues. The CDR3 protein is CASSLSGAQETQYF. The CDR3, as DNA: TGTGCCAGCAGCCTTAGCGGGGCTCAAGAGACCCAGTACTTC.

The CDR3 spells CASSRAGGLPQHF. The CDR3 DNA sequence: TGTGCCAGTAGTAGGGCAGGGGGCCTGCCCCAGCATTTT. The chain couples TRBV19 to TRBJ1-5, with 8 bases fitting TRBD1. The CDR3 runs 13 residues. Germline V gene sequence: CDR1 LNHDA, CDR2 SQIVND (reference sequence). Trimming at V came to 4 bases and at J to 9 bases, leaving 5 bases not matched to a gene.

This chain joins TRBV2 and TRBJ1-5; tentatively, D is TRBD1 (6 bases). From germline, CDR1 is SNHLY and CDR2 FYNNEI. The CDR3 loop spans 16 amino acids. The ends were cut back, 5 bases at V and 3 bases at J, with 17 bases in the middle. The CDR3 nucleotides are TGTGCCAGCAGTAAAGTCCCCCGGGACATCAATCAGCCCCAGCATTTT. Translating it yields CASSKVPRDINQPQHF. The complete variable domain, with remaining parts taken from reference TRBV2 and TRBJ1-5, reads EPEVTQTPSHQVTQMGQEVILRCVPISNHLYFYWYRQILGQKVEFLVSFYNNEISEKSEIFDDQFSVERPDGSNFTLKIRSTKLEDSAMYFCASSKVPRDINQPQHFGDGTRLSIL.

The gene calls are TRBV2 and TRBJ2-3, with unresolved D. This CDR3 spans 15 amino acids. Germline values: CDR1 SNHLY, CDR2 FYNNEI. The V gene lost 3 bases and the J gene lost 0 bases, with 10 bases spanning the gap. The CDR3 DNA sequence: TGTGCCAGCAGTGAGCGTTCCCTCAGCACAGATACGCAGTATTTT. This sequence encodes CASSERSLSTDTQYF. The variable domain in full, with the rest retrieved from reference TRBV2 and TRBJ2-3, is EPEVTQTPSHQVTQMGQEVILRCVPISNHLYFYWYRQILGQKVEFLVSFYNNEISEKSEIFDDQFSVERPDGSNFTLKIRSTKLEDSAMYFCASSERSLSTDTQYFGPGTRLTVL.

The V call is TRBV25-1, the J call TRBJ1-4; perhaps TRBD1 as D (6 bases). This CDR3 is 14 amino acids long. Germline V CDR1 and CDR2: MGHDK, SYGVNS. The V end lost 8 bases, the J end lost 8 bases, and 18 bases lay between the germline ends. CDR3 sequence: CASGPLRGAEKLFF. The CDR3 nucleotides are TGTGCCAGCGGCCCCCTCAGGGGCGCGGAAAAACTGTTTTTT. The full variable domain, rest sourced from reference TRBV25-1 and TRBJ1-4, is EADIYQTPRYLVIGTGKKITLECSQTMGHDKMYWYQQDPGMELHLIHYSYGVNSTEKGDLSSESTVSRIRTEHFPLTLESARPSHTSQYLCASGPLRGAEKLFFGSGTQLSVL.

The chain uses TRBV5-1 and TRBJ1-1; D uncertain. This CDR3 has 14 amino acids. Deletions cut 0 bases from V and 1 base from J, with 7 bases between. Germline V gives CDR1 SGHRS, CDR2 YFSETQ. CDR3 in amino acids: CASSLGPSNTEAFF. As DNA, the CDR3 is TGCGCCAGCAGCTTGGGTCCGTCGAACACTGAAGCTTTCTTT.

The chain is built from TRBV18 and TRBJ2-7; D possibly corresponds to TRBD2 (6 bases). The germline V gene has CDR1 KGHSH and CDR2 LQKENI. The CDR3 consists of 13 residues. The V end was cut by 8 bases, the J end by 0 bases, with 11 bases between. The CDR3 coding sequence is TGTGCCAGCGCCTCGGGAGCCTCCTACGAGCAGTACTTC. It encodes CASASGASYEQYF.